The 20 T cell receptor beta chains below all came from one sample that was sequenced in a study of early T cells in non-severe SARS-CoV-2 infection. TCRdb used MiXCR to reprocess the 5' RACE reads, holding one entry per CDR3 protein. Among roughly 86,000 distinct CDR3 sequences listed, roughly 15% were seen once. The sequencing input was whole blood. Receptor source: an adult who was a healthcare worker with PCR-confirmed SARS-CoV-2 infection or an uninfected control (not recorded which).

The CDR3: CSVLEPNQPQHF. The CDR3 bases are TGCAGCGTTTTGGAGCCTAATCAGCCCCAGCATTTT. The chain carries TRBV29-1 and TRBJ1-5; unclear D gene. V lost 5 bases to trimming and J lost 4 bases, with 9 bases between them. The CDR3 is made up of 12 amino acids. In germline, CDR1 is SQVTM, CDR2 ANQGSEA.

This clonotype was counted only a few times. This chain links TRBV7-3 with TRBJ2-5, with TRBD2 as a possible D gene (9 bases). The CDR3 is made up of 15 amino acids. The germline V gene has CDR1 SGHTA and CDR2 FQGTGA. Trimming removed 10 bases at V and 4 bases at J, with 22 bases between. CDR3 region: CANPQGAGGRETQYF. As DNA, the CDR3 is TGTGCCAACCCCCAGGGGGCGGGGGGGCGAGAGACCCAGTACTTC.

This clonotype occurred a few times. The gene calls are TRBV19 and TRBJ1-5; D gene ambiguous. Germline CDR1 and CDR2: LNHDA and SQIVND (reference sequence). V lost 3 bases, J lost 3 bases, and 12 bases lay in between. The CDR3 is 15 residues long. The DNA for the CDR3 is TGTGCCAGTAGTATGCCAGTGGGATACAATCAGCCCCAGCATTTT. The encoded protein is CASSMPVGYNQPQHF.

This clonotype appeared a few times. V and J are TRBV7-6 and TRBJ1-3; no definite D call. V shed 2 bases and J shed 2 bases, with 19 bases lying between them. Germline-derived CDR1 and CDR2 are SGHVS and FNYEAQ. This CDR3 spans 18 amino acids. The CDR3 reads CASSLLGSWAAAGNTIYF. CDR3 nucleotides: TGTGCCAGCAGCTTATTGGGGTCTTGGGCGGCAGCTGGAAACACCATATATTTT.

Concerning this clonotype itself: Given the absence of the conserved phenylalanine or tryptophan at the CDR3 end, a read error is likely. The chain couples TRBV4-1 to TRBJ1-2, with 10 bases matching TRBD1. J lost 6 bases, V lost 1 base, and 8 bases had no gene match. Per the germline V gene, CDR1 is MGHRA and CDR2 is YSYEKL. The CDR3 has 16 residues. The CDR3 loop reads CASSQGGTGERNGYTI. The CDR3, as DNA: TGCGCCAGCAGCCAAGGCGGGACAGGGGAGCGAAATGGCTACACCATC.

The chain has TRBV29-1 and TRBJ2-5; no reliable D call. V was pared by 7 bases and J by 5 bases, with 11 bases between. Germline values: CDR1 SQVTM, CDR2 ANQGSEA. The CDR3 is 11 residues long. CDR3 residues: CSASLQETQYF. The CDR3 coding sequence is TGCAGCGCCTCCCTCCAGGAGACCCAGTACTTC.

The rearrangement links TRBV2 to TRBJ2-3, with D possibly matching TRBD1 (5 bases). Germline V CDR1 and CDR2: SNHLY, FYNNEI. There are 14 residues in the CDR3. V was cut by 2 bases and J by 5 bases, with 11 bases left in between. CDR3 coding DNA: TGTGCCAGCAGTGAACAACAGCAGGGAGATACGCAGTATTTT. Encoded protein: CASSEQQQGDTQYF.

DNA of the CDR3: TGTGCCAGCAGTTCCCCAATCCTAGCGGGGGTTGAAGGCGAGCAGTACGTC. Encoded protein: CASSSPILAGVEGEQYV. The V and J genes are TRBV6-2 or TRBV6-3 and TRBJ2-7; 10 positions agree with TRBD2. The CDR3 totals 17 residues. The germline gives CDR1 MNHEY, CDR2 SVGEGT. Trimming removed 4 bases from V and 6 bases from J; junction bases left unmatched: 15.

This clonotype showed up just a few times. The chain uses TRBV5-5 and TRBJ1-1; 8 bases align to TRBD1. CDR1 and CDR2 (germline): SGHKS, YYEKEE (reference sequence). The V segment lost 3 bases and the J segment 6 bases; nucleotides outside the gene matches: 10. The CDR3 consists of 15 residues. Here the CDR3 DNA reads TGTGCCAGCAGCTGGGAGACAGGGGTTAGCCCTGAAGCTTTCTTT. Protein product: CASSWETGVSPEAFF.

There are a few counts of this clonotype. V usage is TRBV2 and J usage is TRBJ2-1; D remains ambiguous. CDR1 and CDR2 from the germline V gene are SNHLY and FYNNEI. The CDR3 has 13 residues. With 7 bases removed from V and 5 bases from J, the gap between germline ends came to 12 bases. The CDR3 DNA reads TGTGCCAGCAACTCCGACAACCACAATGAGCAGTTCTTC. This sequence encodes CASNSDNHNEQFF.

The chain is built from TRBV4-1 and TRBJ2-5; D perhaps matches TRBD2 (6 bases). Trimming left V 1 base short and J 4 bases short, with 7 bases between. CDR3 size: 13 residues. Per germline, CDR1 MGHRA and CDR2 YSYEKL. The CDR3 coding sequence is TGCGCCAGCAGCCAAGGACTAGTAGAGACCCAGTACTTC. Protein: CASSQGLVETQYF.

The CDR3 is CASSPRTRVSEWDTQYF. Written as DNA, the CDR3 is TGTGCCAGCAGCCCCCGGACTAGGGTCTCCGAGTGGGATACGCAGTATTTT. J is TRBJ2-3 and V is TRBV3-1, with TRBD2 matching over 7 bases. The length of the CDR3 is 17 residues. With V trimmed by 4 bases and J by 6 bases, 16 bases remained unmatched. CDR1 is LGHDT and CDR2 is YNNKEL in the germline V gene (reference sequence).

This clonotype was seen a few times. The rearrangement uses TRBV7-6 and TRBJ2-7; D might be TRBD1 (5 bases). V was shortened by 5 bases and J by 6 bases, with 11 bases between the two germline ends. CDR1 and CDR2 from the germline V gene are SGHVS and FNYEAQ. The CDR3 runs to 12 residues. Here the CDR3 reads CASSDRLGEQYV. DNA for the CDR3: TGTGCCAGCAGCGACAGACTGGGCGAGCAGTACGTC.

This clonotype turned up a few times. The chain is built from TRBV12-3 or TRBV12-4 and TRBJ2-2; D remains unclear. The V and J ends lost 5 bases and 0 bases respectively, with 13 bases between them. This CDR3 has 16 residues. Written as DNA, the CDR3 is TGTGCCAGCAGTCCCGGTGTTTCCGCGAACACCGGGGAGCTGTTTTTT. The encoded protein is CASSPGVSANTGELFF.

This clonotype has more than one count but fewer than ten. J is TRBJ2-7 and V is TRBV28; a weak D match, TRBD2 (6 bases). The germline V gene has CDR1 MDHEN and CDR2 SYDVKM. CDR3 length equals 14 residues. Between the trimmed V and J ends, which lost 9 bases and 0 bases, there was a span of 15 bases. The DNA of the CDR3 is TGTGCCAGATTATCGGGACTCTCCTCCTACGAGCAGTACGTC. This sequence encodes CARLSGLSSYEQYV.

The CDR3 DNA reads as TGTGCCAGCAGTGGGACGAGTAACGAGCAGTACGTC. Encoded protein: CASSGTSNEQYV. The rearrangement uses TRBV2 and TRBJ2-7; D call uncertain. V shed 4 bases and J shed 5 bases, with 9 bases lying between them. There are 12 residues in the CDR3. CDR1 and CDR2 from the germline V gene are SNHLY and FYNNEI.

Of note for this clonotype: Given the absence of the conserved phenylalanine or tryptophan at the CDR3 end, a read error is likely. The chain combines TRBV7-3 with TRBJ2-2; 7 bases are shared with TRBD1. With 0 bases clipped from V and 1 base from J, the junction kept 5 bases outside the gene matches. Germline CDR1 and CDR2: SGHTA and FQGTGA. The CDR3 totals 17 residues. Here the CDR3 reads CASSLTGTALNTGELFL. In nucleotides, the CDR3 is TGTGCCAGCAGCTTAACAGGGACAGCGTTGAACACCGGGGAGCTGTTTTTA.

This sequence joins TRBV9 and TRBJ1-6, with a tentative D call TRBD1 (5 bases). The V and J ends lost 0 bases and 0 bases respectively, with 7 bases between them. The CDR3 is made up of 16 amino acids. The germline V gene has CDR1 SGDLS and CDR2 YYNGEE. The CDR3 spells CASSVGGISYNSPLHF. The CDR3 DNA is TGTGCCAGCAGCGTAGGGGGGATCTCCTATAATTCACCCCTCCACTTT.

This clonotype was picked up a small number of times. This chain uses TRBV6-1 with TRBJ2-3, with TRBD2 as a possible D gene (5 bases). The V gene lost 0 bases and the J gene lost 2 bases, with 9 bases spanning the gap. The CDR3 totals 15 residues. The germline CDR1 and CDR2 sequences are MNHNS and SASEGT. The CDR3 coding sequence is TGTGCCAGCAGTGAAGCCGGGATCGCCACAGATACGCAGTATTTT. Residues: CASSEAGIATDTQYF.

In this sample, this clonotype turned up many times. The chain has TRBV2 and TRBJ2-2; D gene uncertain. V was clipped by 6 bases and J by 6 bases, with 8 bases between them. Germline CDR1 SNHLY, CDR2 FYNNEI. CDR3 length equals 12 residues. This chain's CDR3 is CASRKLAGELFF. CDR3 sequence (DNA): TGTGCCAGCAGGAAGTTAGCCGGGGAGCTGTTTTTT.